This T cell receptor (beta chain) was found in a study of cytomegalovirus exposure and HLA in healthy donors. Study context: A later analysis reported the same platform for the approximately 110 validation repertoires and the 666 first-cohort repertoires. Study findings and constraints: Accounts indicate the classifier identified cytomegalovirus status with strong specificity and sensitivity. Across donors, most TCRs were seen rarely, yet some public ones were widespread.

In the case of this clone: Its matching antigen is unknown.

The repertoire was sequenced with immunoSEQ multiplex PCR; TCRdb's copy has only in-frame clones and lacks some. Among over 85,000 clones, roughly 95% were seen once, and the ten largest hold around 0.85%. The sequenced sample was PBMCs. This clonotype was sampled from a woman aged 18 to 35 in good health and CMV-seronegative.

The CDR3 DNA reads as TGCGCCAGCAGCCAAGATGGGCTTTCCTACGAGCAGTACTTC. It encodes CASSQDGLSYEQYF. The V call is TRBV4-1, the J call TRBJ2-7; D is undetermined. The CDR3 extends over 14 amino acids. Germline CDR1 is MGHRA and CDR2 is YSYEKL. Trimming took off 0 bases at V and 1 base at J, with 7 bases between the two ends.